This paragraph reports one T cell receptor beta chain. No antigen is known for it. This sample was included in a study of T cell clonotyping in hematopoietic cell transplantation. Broader study findings: Cells were unsorted, so CD4 and CD8 contributions were not separated. Recipient TCR diversity dropped after transplant; expanded clonotypes rose from day 30 to 180. Few recipient clonotypes overlapped donors; over 95% were de novo at given depth.

The table came from immunoSEQ multiplex PCR; TCRdb's copy has only in-frame clones and leaves some out. The sample carries some 7,200 clones, around 94% recorded once. The CDR3 consists of 16 residues. Trimming pared 2 bases from V and 4 bases from J, leaving 15 bases between. Germline V lookup: CDR1 SGHRS, CDR2 YFSETQ. This receptor was identified in a male patient aged 55-69 years who had an allogeneic stem cell transplant from an unrelated donor, so T cells may come from the graft donor. Some clones in this sample may be carry-over from other donors' samples. The chain combines TRBV5-1 with TRBJ1-4; maybe TRBD1 (6 bases). Sequences were derived from peripheral blood mononuclear cells, sampled 30 days after allogeneic stem cell transplant. As DNA, the CDR3 is TGCGCCAGCAGCTTCTACTGGGAGGGGGTTAATGAAAAACTGTTTTTT. This translates into CASSFYWEGVNEKLFF.